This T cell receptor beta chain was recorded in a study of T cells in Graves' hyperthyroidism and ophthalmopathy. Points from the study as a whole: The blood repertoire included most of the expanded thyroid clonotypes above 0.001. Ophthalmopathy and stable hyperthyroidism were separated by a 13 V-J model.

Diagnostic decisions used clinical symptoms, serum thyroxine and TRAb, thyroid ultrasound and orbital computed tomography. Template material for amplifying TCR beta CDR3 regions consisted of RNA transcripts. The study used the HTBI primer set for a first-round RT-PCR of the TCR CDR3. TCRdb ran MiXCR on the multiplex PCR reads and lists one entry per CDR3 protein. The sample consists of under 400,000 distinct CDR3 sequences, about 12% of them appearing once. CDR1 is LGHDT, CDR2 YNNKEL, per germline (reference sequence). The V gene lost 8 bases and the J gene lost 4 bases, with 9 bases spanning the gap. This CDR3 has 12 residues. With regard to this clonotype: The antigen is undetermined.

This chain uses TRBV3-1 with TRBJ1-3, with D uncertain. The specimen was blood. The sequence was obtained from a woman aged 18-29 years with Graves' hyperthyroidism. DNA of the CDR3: TGTGCCAGCCTGGCGCCAGGAAACACCATATATTTT. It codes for CASLAPGNTIYF. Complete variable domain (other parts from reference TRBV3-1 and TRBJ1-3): DTAVSQTPKYLVTQMGNDKSIKCEQNLGHDTMYWYKQDSKKFLKIMFSYNNKELIINETVPNRFSPKSPDKAHLNLHINSLELGDSAVYFCASLAPGNTIYFGEGSWLTVV.